The entry below describes one T cell receptor beta chain. The data were taken from a study of cytomegalovirus exposure and HLA in healthy donors. Study as a whole: The 95 to 150 validation repertoires used a platform that matched the one used for the roughly 700 first-cohort repertoires, as a later analysis reported.

Separation from the approximately 690-subject first cohort characterized the roughly 120-subject validation cohort, to which the donors belonged. Generated by immunoSEQ multiplex PCR, the TCRdb table keeps only in-frame clones and is missing some. The sample holds under 400,000 clones, about nine tenths seen once. The CDR3 length is 14 residues. Germline CDR1 and CDR2: SGDLS and YYNGEE. Deletions cut 4 bases from V and 6 bases from J, with 13 bases between. The TCR originated in a woman in her late teens or twenties in good health and CMV-seronegative. The V and J genes are TRBV9 and TRBJ2-2; D remains unclear. Sequenced: PBMCs. The chain's CDR3 is CASSPPTSSGELFF. CDR3 nucleotide sequence: TGTGCCAGCAGCCCACCTACTTCGTCCGGGGAGCTGTTTTTT.